These T cell receptor beta chains were read from a single sample in a study of T cells in Graves' hyperthyroidism and ophthalmopathy. MiXCR was run by TCRdb on the multiplex PCR reads, yielding one entry per CDR3 protein. The sample shows 660,000 or so distinct CDR3 sequences, less than 25% of them seen only once. The specimen was blood. Receptors were obtained from a man aged 25-45 years with Graves' ophthalmopathy. CDR3s include the opening cysteine and the closing phenylalanine or tryptophan. The order of the fields is clone size, V gene, D gene, J gene, CDR3 DNA, CDR3 protein. A D gene is named only where the DNA matches it firmly. The size field is filled for only some rows; it gives once, few, many or a size class.

many	TRBV30	.	TRBJ2-5	TGTGCCTGGAGTTATGGGAGGGAGACCCAGTACTTC	CAWSYGRETQYF
.	TRBV4-1	TRBD1	TRBJ2-1	TGCGCCAGCAGCTGGGACAGAGACTCCTACAATGAGCAGTTCTTC	CASSWDRDSYNEQFF
few	TRBV11-2	.	TRBJ2-3	TGTGCCAGCAGCGAGAACAGGCTAGGCCTGATCACAGATACGCAGTATTTT	CASSENRLGLITDTQYF
few	TRBV20-1	.	TRBJ2-7	TGCAGTGCTAGAGGGGGTCGGAGGGGCTTCACCTACGAGCAGTACTTC	CSARGGRRGFTYEQYF
few	TRBV20-1	.	TRBJ1-5	TGCAGTGCTGTCTTTGGCCGAGGCTACAATCAGCCCCAGCATTTT	CSAVFGRGYNQPQHF
.	TRBV27	.	TRBJ2-3	TGTGCCAGCAGTTTATTCCCCTACGGAGCGGAAGGCACAGATACGCAGTATTTT	CASSLFPYGAEGTDTQYF
many	TRBV28	.	TRBJ1-5	TGTGCCAGCAGTCCCACCGTTGGCGGCCCCTATCAGCCCCAGCATTTT	CASSPTVGGPYQPQHF
few	TRBV11-1	TRBD1	TRBJ2-3	TGTGCCAGCAGCAGGGCGACAGGGGGCGCGAGGACAGATACGCAGTATTTT	CASSRATGGARTDTQYF
.	TRBV7-9	.	TRBJ2-1	TGTGCCGGCAGCGCACCCCCCTCGGGAGTAAGCTACAATGAGCAGTTCTTC	CAGSAPPSGVSYNEQFF
.	TRBV3-1	.	TRBJ2-3	TGTGCCAGCAGCCAAGCGGGACTGCCTATCGCAGATACGCAGTATTTT	CASSQAGLPIADTQYF
few	TRBV29-1	.	TRBJ2-1	TGCAGCGTTGGGTTGTCTGGACAGCACTACAATGAGCAGTTCTTC	CSVGLSGQHYNEQFF
many	TRBV18	TRBD2	TRBJ2-1	TGTGCCAGCTCACCACAACTAGCGGGAGCGGGGAGTGAGCAGTTCTTC	CASSPQLAGAGSEQFF
once	TRBV11-2	TRBD2	TRBJ2-7	TGTGCCAGTCAAATAGTAGCGGGAGTAAGTTACGAGCAGTACTTC	CASQIVAGVSYEQYF
few	TRBV20-1	TRBD2	TRBJ2-3	TGCAGTGTCCCTTTAGCGGGGCGTGGAACAGATACGCAGTATTTT	CSVPLAGRGTDTQYF
.	TRBV20-1	TRBD2	TRBJ2-1	TGCAGTGCTCCCCGGGACATCGGGGGGGATGAGCAGTTCTTC	CSAPRDIGGDEQFF
few	TRBV18	.	TRBJ2-1	TGTGCCAGCTCGCTCAACAGGGTGGAGCCCTACAATGAGCAGCTCTTC	CASSLNRVEPYNEQLF
many	TRBV6-5	.	TRBJ1-1	TGTGCCAGCAGTTACTCGACGGGGGGGGTCACTGAAGCTTTCTTT	CASSYSTGGVTEAFF
.	TRBV20-1	.	TRBJ1-5	TGCAGTGCTGATAAACAGGGATTACGCAATCAGCCCCAGCATTTT	CSADKQGLRNQPQHF
few	TRBV9	.	TRBJ1-2	TGTGCCAGCAGCGTCAAGGAGGGATATGGCTACACCTTC	CASSVKEGYGYTF
many	TRBV28	.	TRBJ2-2	TGTGCCAGCAGTTTTCCTTGGGCAGGGGAATCCGGGGAGCTGTTTTTT	CASSFPWAGESGELFF
.	TRBV15	.	TRBJ1-5	TGTGCCACCAGCAGAGATTGGGCAGGGATGAGCAATCAGCCCCAGCATTTT	CATSRDWAGMSNQPQHF
many	TRBV7-2	TRBD1	TRBJ2-3	TGTGCCAGCAGCTTAGGGACAGGGACGGATACGCAGTATTTT	CASSLGTGTDTQYF
.	TRBV3-1	.	TRBJ2-7	TGTGCCAGCAGCCAAGGTCGGTGGGAGCAGTACTTC	CASSQGRWEQYF
few	TRBV28	.	TRBJ1-4	TGTGCCAGCAGTCAGTCCGGGGGCGAGTATGCAACTAATGAAAAACTGTTTTTT	CASSQSGGEYATNEKLFF
.	TRBV13	.	TRBJ2-7	TGTGCCAGCAGCCGGTCCTCGGGACGCTACGAGCAGTACTTC	CASSRSSGRYEQYF
.	TRBV3-1	.	TRBJ2-1	TGTGCCAGCAGCCCCGGCACGGGCGGACATGAGCAGTTCTTC	CASSPGTGGHEQFF
few	TRBV2	.	TRBJ1-4	TGTGCCAGCTCCGGACGGCCCAATGAAAAACTGTTTTTT	CASSGRPNEKLFF
few	TRBV12-3/TRBV12-4	.	TRBJ1-1	TGTGCCAGCAGTTTTTACAGGGAAGCTTTCTTT	CASSFYREAFF
.	TRBV28	TRBD2	TRBJ2-7	TGTGCCAGCAGCGAGACTAGCGGGCCATCCTACGAGCAGTACTTC	CASSETSGPSYEQYF
.	TRBV15	TRBD1	TRBJ1-4	TGTGCCGCGGGGGACAGACTTAATGAAAAACTGTTTTTT	CAAGDRLNEKLFF
.	TRBV7-3	TRBD2	TRBJ2-2	TGTGCCAGCAGCTTGGGTCGATCGGGACTAGTGAGAGCCGGGGAGCTGTTTTTT	CASSLGRSGLVRAGELFF
.	TRBV20-1	TRBD2	TRBJ2-3	TGCAGTGCTAGCGCAGCGGGAGGAGCAGATACGCAGTATTTT	CSASAAGGADTQYF
few	TRBV4-2	.	TRBJ1-4	TGTGCCAGCAGCCAAAACCCACAGCCAACTAATGAAAAACTGTTTTTT	CASSQNPQPTNEKLFF
.	TRBV5-6	.	TRBJ1-5	TGTGCCAGCAGCTTCGGTGCGCAGGGGAATCAGCCCCAGCATTTT	CASSFGAQGNQPQHF
few	TRBV10-3	.	TRBJ1-4	TGTGCCACCACGACGGCGCCTAATGAAAAACTGTTTTTT	CATTTAPNEKLFF
many	TRBV7-3	TRBD2	TRBJ2-7	TGTGCCAGCAGCCCGGGAGGAGGCCATGACGAGCAGTACTTC	CASSPGGGHDEQYF
few	TRBV11-3	.	TRBJ2-2	TGTGCCAGCAGCTTAGCGGCCAGGGGCCCCGGGGAGCTGTTTTTT	CASSLAARGPGELFF
many	TRBV12-3/TRBV12-4	TRBD2	TRBJ2-7	TGTGCCAGCAGTCACGGGACTAGCGGTGGCTACGAGCAGTACTTC	CASSHGTSGGYEQYF
few	TRBV7-9	TRBD2	TRBJ2-7	TGTGCCAGCAGCCCTAAGGGACTACCTGGGGGCGAGCAGTACTTC	CASSPKGLPGGEQYF
.	TRBV12-3/TRBV12-4	.	TRBJ2-1	TGTGCCAGCAGCCAATCTAGCTACAGGGAGCAGTTCTTC	CASSQSSYREQFF
few	TRBV18	TRBD1	TRBJ2-4	TGTGCCAGCTCACCACCATCCTCCGGGACAGGGACCATTCAGTACTTC	CASSPPSSGTGTIQYF
.	TRBV5-4	.	TRBJ2-3	TGTGCCAGCAGCTTGGGGCTAGCATCGCCAGATACGCAGTATTTT	CASSLGLASPDTQYF
many	TRBV28	.	TRBJ1-1	TGTGCCAGCACCGGACAGATTATGAACACTGAAGCTTTCTTT	CASTGQIMNTEAFF
.	TRBV6-1	TRBD1	TRBJ1-5	TGTGCCAGCAGAGCTAGACAGGGAAATCAGCCCCAGCATTTT	CASRARQGNQPQHF
.	TRBV20-1	TRBD1	TRBJ2-1	TGCAGGAGGTCGGACAGGGGCGTCAATGAGCAGTTCTTC	CRRSDRGVNEQFF
.	TRBV29-1	TRBD1	TRBJ2-2	TGCAGCGTTGAAGATCTGGGACAGGGTGCCGGGGAGCTGTTTTTT	CSVEDLGQGAGELFF
.	TRBV28	TRBD1	TRBJ1-1	TGTGCCGCCACTGACGGACAGGGGGCGAATGTAGCTTTCTTT	CAATDGQGANVAFF
.	TRBV20-1	TRBD2	TRBJ2-5	TGCAGTGCTAGACCCGGGACTAGCAGTCAAGAGACCCAGTACTTC	CSARPGTSSQETQYF
many	TRBV5-1	.	TRBJ2-3	TGCGCCAGCAGCTCGGGGCGGTTTCTCACAGATACGCAGTATTTT	CASSSGRFLTDTQYF
.	TRBV4-3	TRBD1	TRBJ1-1	TGCGCCAGCACCTTAAGGACAGGGGGCGCCGGGAACACTGAAGCTTTCTTT	CASTLRTGGAGNTEAFF
many	TRBV28	TRBD1	TRBJ2-5	TGTGCCAGCGTTGGTGGGACAGATGAGACCCAGTACTTC	CASVGGTDETQYF
.	TRBV7-9	.	TRBJ2-7	TGTGCCAGCGGCTCCGCGGGTTTTTTGGGCGAGCAGTACTTC	CASGSAGFLGEQYF
.	TRBV29-1	.	TRBJ2-2	TGCAGCGTTGGCAGGCCCAACACCGGGGAGCTGTTTTTT	CSVGRPNTGELFF
few	TRBV3-1	.	TRBJ2-1	TGTGCCAGCAGCGAACTTGGCGGGATCTACAATGAGCAGTTCTTC	CASSELGGIYNEQFF
.	TRBV7-2	.	TRBJ2-1	TGTGCCAGCAGCCGAACCGCCCGGGGGTGGTATGAGCAGTTCTTC	CASSRTARGWYEQFF